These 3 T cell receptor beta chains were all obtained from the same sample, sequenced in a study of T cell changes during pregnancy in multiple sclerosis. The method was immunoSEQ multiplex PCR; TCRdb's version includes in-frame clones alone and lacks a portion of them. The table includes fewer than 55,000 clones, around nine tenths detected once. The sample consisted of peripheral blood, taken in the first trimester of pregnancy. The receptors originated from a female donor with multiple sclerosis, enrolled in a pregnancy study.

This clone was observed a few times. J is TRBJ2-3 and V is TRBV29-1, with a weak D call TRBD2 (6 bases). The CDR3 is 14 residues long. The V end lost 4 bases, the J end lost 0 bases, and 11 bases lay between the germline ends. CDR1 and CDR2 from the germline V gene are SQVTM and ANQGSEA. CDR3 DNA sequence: TGCAGCGTTGCTTTGGGGGGTAGCACAGATACGCAGTATTTT. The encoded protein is CSVALGGSTDTQYF.

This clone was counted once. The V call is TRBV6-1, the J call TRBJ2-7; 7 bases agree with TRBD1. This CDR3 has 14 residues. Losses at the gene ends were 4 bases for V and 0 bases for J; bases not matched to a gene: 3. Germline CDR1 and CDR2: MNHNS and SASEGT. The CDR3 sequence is CASSGTGNSYEQYF. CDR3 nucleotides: TGTGCCAGCAGTGGGACAGGAAACTCCTACGAGCAGTACTTC.

The DNA of the CDR3 is TGTGCCAGCAGCCAATGGGTTAGCGCGGGGTACAATGAGCAGTTCTTC. Translation gives CASSQWVSAGYNEQFF. The rearrangement joins TRBV16 to TRBJ2-1, with a weak D call TRBD2 (6 bases). The CDR3 extends over 16 amino acids. Trimming took off 1 base at V and 4 bases at J, with 14 bases between the two ends. CDR1 is KGHSY, CDR2 FQNENV, per germline.